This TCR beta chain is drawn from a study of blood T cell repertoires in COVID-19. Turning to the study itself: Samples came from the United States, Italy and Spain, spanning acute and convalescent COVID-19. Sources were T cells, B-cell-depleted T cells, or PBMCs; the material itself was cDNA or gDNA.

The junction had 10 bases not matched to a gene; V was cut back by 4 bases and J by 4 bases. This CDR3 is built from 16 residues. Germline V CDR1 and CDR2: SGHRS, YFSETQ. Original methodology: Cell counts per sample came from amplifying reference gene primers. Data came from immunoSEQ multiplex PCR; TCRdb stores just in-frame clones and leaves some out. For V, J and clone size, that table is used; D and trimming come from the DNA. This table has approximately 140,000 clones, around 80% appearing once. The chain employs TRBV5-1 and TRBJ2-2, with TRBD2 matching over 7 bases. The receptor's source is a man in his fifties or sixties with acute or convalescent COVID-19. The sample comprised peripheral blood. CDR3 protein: CASSAGVAGVTGELFF. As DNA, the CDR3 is TGCGCCAGCAGCGCCGGAGTGGCGGGAGTCACCGGGGAGCTGTTTTTT.